This TCR beta chain was obtained from a study of cytomegalovirus exposure and HLA in healthy donors. V was pared by 5 bases and J by 2 bases, with 9 bases between. Germline lookup yields CDR1 MNHEY and CDR2 SMNVEV (reference sequence). The CDR3 is made up of 13 amino acids. Primers: 60 Vbeta forward and 13 Jbeta reverse. Sequenced by immunoSEQ multiplex PCR; TCRdb stores in-frame clones only, minus some. The ten top clones account for roughly 4%, within a sample of tens of thousands of clones. This TCR came from a male donor in good health and CMV-seronegative. The chain joins TRBV27 to TRBJ1-1; D not resolved. Source material: PBMCs. In nucleotides, the CDR3 is TGTGCCAGCAGTCTCGCAAGCAACACTGAAGCTTTCTTT. Translated, it gives CASSLASNTEAFF.